At least ten counts were recorded for the clone carrying this T cell receptor (beta chain). Antigen: not known. The data stem from a study of T cells in Graves' hyperthyroidism and ophthalmopathy. No ophthalmopathy progression within 18 months constituted stable Graves' hyperthyroidism. Patients showing uncontrolled infection, other autoimmune disease, pregnancy or lactation were ineligible. Using RNA transcripts as the source, TCR beta CDR3 regions were amplified. The HTBI set primed first-round TCR CDR3 RT-PCR. Using its own MiXCR run on the multiplex PCR reads, TCRdb lists one record per CDR3 protein. Here the sample spans over 200,000 distinct CDR3 sequences, 17% being singletons. CDR3 size: 15 residues. Germline V gene lookup returns CDR1 MNHEY and CDR2 SVGEGT. J lost 2 bases, V lost 4 bases, and 6 bases had no gene match. General observations from the study: Model output signaled ophthalmopathy a median around 6.9 months ahead of onset.

Sequencing was done on a sample of blood. The rearrangement uses TRBV6-2 or TRBV6-3 and TRBJ2-3; 7 bases map to TRBD2. This clonotype was sampled from a man aged 45-60 years with Graves' hyperthyroidism. The CDR3 loop is CASSSRESFTDTQYF. The CDR3 coding sequence is TGTGCCAGCAGTTCGCGGGAGAGTTTCACAGATACGCAGTATTTT.